This is a list of T cell receptor beta chains from one sample in a study of technical replicates of blood from a few donors. The method was immunoSEQ multiplex PCR; TCRdb's version includes in-frame clones alone and lacks a portion of them. The sample lists some 80,000 clones, about 96% occurring once. The sample comprised T cells isolated from PBMCs. These TCRs come from a human donor in good health. Each CDR3 is given with its conserved first and last residue. Each record gives: J gene, D gene, V gene, CDR3 DNA, CDR3 protein. The D gene is left open where the match is weak.

>TRBJ2-1|TRBD1|TRBV9
TGTGCCAGCAGCGGAACAGGGGTTGTAAATGAGCAGTTCTTC
CASSGTGVVNEQFF
>TRBJ1-5|-|TRBV18
TGTGCCAGCTCACCAACGGGGGAACAGCCCCAGCATTTT
CASSPTGEQPQHF
>TRBJ1-2|TRBD1|TRBV5-1
TGCGCCAGCAGCTTAGACAGGGGAGGGTATGGCTACACCTTC
CASSLDRGGYGYTF
>TRBJ2-7|-|TRBV28
TGTGCCAGCAGTTTTTTCGATTCGCGAGGTCCCGGGAATGAGCAGTACTTC
CASSFFDSRGPGNEQYF
>TRBJ2-7|TRBD1|TRBV30
TGTGCCTGGAGTGCGGGACAGGGGCCCTACGAGCAGTACTTC
CAWSAGQGPYEQYF
>TRBJ2-7|-|TRBV7-2
TGTGCCAGCAGCTTTGGGGCTAGATGGCCGGACGAGCAGTACTTC
CASSFGARWPDEQYF
>TRBJ2-7|TRBD1|TRBV10-2
TGCGCCAGCTCGGGACAGGGTTTTTACGAGCAGTACTTC
CASSGQGFYEQYF
>TRBJ1-2|-|TRBV6-5
TGTGCCAGCAGTTACTCCAGGTCGGACTATGGCTACACCTTC
CASSYSRSDYGYTF
>TRBJ2-5|TRBD2|TRBV7-2
TGTGCCAGCAGCTTTGGACTAGCGGGAGAGACCCAGTACTTC
CASSFGLAGETQYF
>TRBJ2-7|-|TRBV2
TGTGCCAGCAGTGCGTTAGAGGAGTATGAGCAGTACTTC
CASSALEEYEQYF
>TRBJ1-3|-|TRBV19
TGTGCCAGTAGTAGGGACACCTTCTCTGGAAACACCATATATTTT
CASSRDTFSGNTIYF
>TRBJ2-3|TRBD2|TRBV5-8
TGTGCCAGCAGCTTGGACGGGAGGTCCGCAGATACGCAGTATTTT
CASSLDGRSADTQYF
>TRBJ2-3|TRBD2|TRBV28
TGTGCCAGCAGTTCCCGTACTAGCGGGAGCACAGATACGCAGTATTTT
CASSSRTSGSTDTQYF